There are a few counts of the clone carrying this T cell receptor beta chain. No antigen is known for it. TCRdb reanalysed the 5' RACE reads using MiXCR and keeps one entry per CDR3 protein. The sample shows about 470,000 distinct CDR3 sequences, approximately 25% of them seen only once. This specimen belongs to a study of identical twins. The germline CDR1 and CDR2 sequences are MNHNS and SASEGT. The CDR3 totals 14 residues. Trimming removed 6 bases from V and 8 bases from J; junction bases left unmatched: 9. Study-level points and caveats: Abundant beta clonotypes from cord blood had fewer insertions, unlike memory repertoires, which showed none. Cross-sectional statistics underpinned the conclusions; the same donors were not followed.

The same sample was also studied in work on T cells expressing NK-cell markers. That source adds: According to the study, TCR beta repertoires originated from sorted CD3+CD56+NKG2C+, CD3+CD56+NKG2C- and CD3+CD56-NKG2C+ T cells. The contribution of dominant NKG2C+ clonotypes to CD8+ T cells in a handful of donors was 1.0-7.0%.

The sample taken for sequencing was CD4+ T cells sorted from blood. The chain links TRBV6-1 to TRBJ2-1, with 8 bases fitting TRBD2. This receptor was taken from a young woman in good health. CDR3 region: CASSRGGPLHEQFF. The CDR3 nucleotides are TGTGCCAGCAGCCGGGGGGGCCCCCTTCATGAGCAGTTCTTC.